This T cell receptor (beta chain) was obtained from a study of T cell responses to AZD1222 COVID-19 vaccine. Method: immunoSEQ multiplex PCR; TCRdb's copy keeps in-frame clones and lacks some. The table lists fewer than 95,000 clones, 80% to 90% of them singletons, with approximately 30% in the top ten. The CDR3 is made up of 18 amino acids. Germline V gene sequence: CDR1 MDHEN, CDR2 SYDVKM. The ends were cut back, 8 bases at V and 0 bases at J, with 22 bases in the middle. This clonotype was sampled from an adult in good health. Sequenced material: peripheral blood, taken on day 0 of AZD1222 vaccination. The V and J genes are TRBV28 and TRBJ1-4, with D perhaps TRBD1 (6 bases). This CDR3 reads CASGGRSPQISTNEKLFF. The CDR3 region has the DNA TGTGCCAGCGGGGGGCGATCACCTCAAATTTCAACTAATGAAAAACTGTTTTTT.